A selection of T cell receptor beta chains follows, all from one sample in a study of response to subunit inactivated influenza vaccine. Via MiXCR, TCRdb re-called the RT-PCR reads, giving one row per CDR3 protein. The sample has hundreds of thousands of distinct CDR3 sequences, 6% to 9% seen once; the top ten hold around 13%. This specimen was PBMCs from blood, taken 23 to 25 months after vaccination. These receptors came from a man in his fifties or sixties who received an inactivated influenza vaccine. CDR3s include the opening cysteine and the closing phenylalanine or tryptophan. D genes are given only for firm matches. Not every row has a clone size; where given, it reads once, few, many or a size class.

TRBV24-1	TRBD1	many	TRBJ1-2	16	TGTGCCACCAGTGATTCCTTCGGGACAGGGGGGCATGGCTACACCTTC	CATSDSFGTGGHGYTF
TRBV28	TRBD1	NA	TRBJ2-4	15	TGTGCCAGCAGTACAGGGGGGATAGCCAAAAACATTCAGTACTTC	CASSTGGIAKNIQYF
TRBV12-3/TRBV12-4	TRBD2	many	TRBJ2-2	15	TGTGCCAGCAGGCTGCTACTAGCGGGTGCCGGGGAGCTGTTTTTT	CASRLLLAGAGELFF
TRBV7-9	NA	few	TRBJ1-1	12	TGTGCCAGCGCAGGGATCGACACTGAAGCTTTCTTT	CASAGIDTEAFF
TRBV20-1	NA	many	TRBJ1-5	16	TGCAGTGCTATAAAAAAAGACAGGTTTAGCAATCAGCCCCAGCATTTT	CSAIKKDRFSNQPQHF
TRBV5-6	TRBD1	NA	TRBJ2-5	13	TGTGCCAGCAGTGGCGACAGGGTCGAGACCCAGTACTTC	CASSGDRVETQYF
TRBV10-3	NA	NA	TRBJ1-1	13	TGTGCCATCAAGGCGGCAGAGAACACTGAAGCTTTCTTT	CAIKAAENTEAFF
TRBV29-1	TRBD2	NA	TRBJ2-5	14	TGCAGCGTTGAGAGCGCGGGGGTTGGGAAGACCCAGTACTTC	CSVESAGVGKTQYF
TRBV11-2	NA	few	TRBJ2-3	14	TGTGCCAGCAGCTTAGCTGAACAGCCAGATACGCAGTATTTT	CASSLAEQPDTQYF
TRBV6-1	NA	many	TRBJ2-2	15	TGTGCCAGCAAGCGTGGGGCCAGTCGAACCGGGGAGCTGTTTTTT	CASKRGASRTGELFF
TRBV5-1	NA	many	TRBJ2-3	13	TGCGCCAGCAGCTTGGTGTTAGCAGATACGCAGTATTTT	CASSLVLADTQYF
TRBV15	NA	NA	TRBJ2-5	15	TGTGCCACCAGCAGGTCCGGTTCGGCACAAGAGACCCAGTACTTC	CATSRSGSAQETQYF
TRBV29-1	NA	many	TRBJ2-7	13	TGCAGCGTTGAAGATTGGCTTTCCTACGAGCAGTACTTC	CSVEDWLSYEQYF
TRBV10-3	NA	few	TRBJ1-3	15	TGTGCCATCAGTGAGTCCCCCTACTCTGGAAACACCATATATTTT	CAISESPYSGNTIYF
TRBV11-2	TRBD1	NA	TRBJ1-4	15	TGTGCCAGCAGCTCGTACAGGGGATCTAATGAAAAACTGTTTTTT	CASSSYRGSNEKLFF
TRBV7-9	NA	NA	TRBJ1-1	13	TGTGCCAGCAGCTTATGGCAGAACACTGAAGCTTTCTTT	CASSLWQNTEAFF
TRBV6-1	NA	many	TRBJ2-7	14	TGTGCCAGCAGGCACAGACAGGAGAACTACGAGCAGTACTTC	CASRHRQENYEQYF
TRBV29-1	NA	many	TRBJ2-1	15	TGCAGCGTTGAATTTTTACAGGGCGCAACTAGTGAGCAGTTCTTC	CSVEFLQGATSEQFF
TRBV20-1	TRBD2	NA	TRBJ2-2	15	TGCAGTGCCAGGGGTAGCGGGAGGGCCACCGGGGAGCTGTTTTTT	CSARGSGRATGELFF
TRBV3-1	NA	many	TRBJ2-2	13	TGTGCCAGCAGCCCTTTAGACACCGGGGAGCTGTTTTTT	CASSPLDTGELFF
TRBV29-1	NA	NA	TRBJ2-1	16	TGCAGCGTTCCTGTCGGCAGGGAGTCGTCCTACAATGAGCAGTTCTTC	CSVPVGRESSYNEQFF
TRBV20-1	TRBD2	many	TRBJ2-1	15	TGCAGTGCTAGCCCCTGGGGGGGCTCCTACAATGAGCAGTTCTTC	CSASPWGGSYNEQFF
TRBV5-6	NA	NA	TRBJ2-7	13	TGTGCCAGCAGCCCCGTAGACGTCTACGAGCAGTACTTC	CASSPVDVYEQYF
TRBV12-3/TRBV12-4	TRBD1	NA	TRBJ1-4	14	TGTGCCAGCAGGCCTAGACAGGGGGATGAAAAACTGTTTTTT	CASRPRQGDEKLFF
TRBV10-3	TRBD1	NA	TRBJ1-5	17	TGTGCCATCAGTGACTCCTACAGACAGGGGGCAGGGCAGCCCCAGCATTTT	CAISDSYRQGAGQPQHF
TRBV7-9	NA	few	TRBJ1-5	14	TGTGCCAGCAGCTTAGATACCGACCTAACGCCCCAGCATTTT	CASSLDTDLTPQHF
TRBV9	TRBD2	NA	TRBJ2-7	13	TGTGCCAGCAGCCTCGGGGAGGGCTACGAGCAGTACTTC	CASSLGEGYEQYF
TRBV12-3/TRBV12-4	NA	NA	TRBJ2-3	12	TGTGCCAGCAGCCCTCTAGAGGATACGCAGTATTTT	CASSPLEDTQYF
TRBV7-9	TRBD2	NA	TRBJ2-7	15	TGTGCCAGCAGCTTAGCGCAGGGCGGGGGGGCCGAGCAGTACTTC	CASSLAQGGGAEQYF
TRBV5-8	NA	few	TRBJ1-5	15	TGTGCCAGCAGCTTGGAGGGCCTAGGTCACCAGCCCCAGCATTTT	CASSLEGLGHQPQHF
TRBV7-9	TRBD1	many	TRBJ2-7	14	TGTGCCAGCAGCTTAACACAGGGGGCCCGGGAGCAGTACTTC	CASSLTQGAREQYF
TRBV25-1	NA	NA	TRBJ2-7	15	TGTGCCAGCAGTGAATTGGGGGGACGGTCCTACGAGCAGTACTTC	CASSELGGRSYEQYF
TRBV6-1	NA	many	TRBJ2-7	14	TGTGCCAGCAGGGACAGTCCTTCCTCCTACGAGCAGTACTTC	CASRDSPSSYEQYF
TRBV7-2	NA	NA	TRBJ2-3	14	TGTGCCAGCAGCTTATACAACCGGCCAGATACGCAGTATTTT	CASSLYNRPDTQYF
TRBV5-1	NA	few	TRBJ2-3	14	TGCGCCAGCAGCTTAGGCTCACACGGGGATACGCAGTATTTT	CASSLGSHGDTQYF
TRBV19	TRBD2	few	TRBJ2-5	16	TGTGCCAGTAGTATAAGACTAGCGGGAGTTGCGGAGACCCAGTACTTC	CASSIRLAGVAETQYF
TRBV7-2	NA	many	TRBJ2-1	15	TGTGCCAGCAGCTTGGCGACGGGAGTGAAAAATGAGCAGTTCTTC	CASSLATGVKNEQFF
TRBV20-1	TRBD2	few	TRBJ2-5	15	TGCAGTGCAAAGAAGGCGGGGGGTAACCAAGAGACCCAGTACTTC	CSAKKAGGNQETQYF
TRBV5-1	TRBD2	many	TRBJ2-7	14	TGCGCCAGCAGCCCGGGAGGATTCTCCTACGAGCAGTACTTC	CASSPGGFSYEQYF
TRBV20-1	TRBD2	few	TRBJ2-1	14	TGCAGTGCTAGACTAGCGGGATCCTACAATGAGCAGTTCTTC	CSARLAGSYNEQFF
TRBV3-1	TRBD2	few	TRBJ2-5	18	TGTGCCAGCAGCCACCCGGGACTAGGGAAAGGAGAACAAGAGACCCAGTACTTC	CASSHPGLGKGEQETQYF
TRBV2	NA	many	TRBJ2-3	16	TGTGCCAGCAGTCTAATTGGCAAGACTAGCACAGATACGCAGTATTTT	CASSLIGKTSTDTQYF
TRBV10-3	TRBD2	many	TRBJ2-5	15	TGTGCCATCAGCGGACTAGCGGGAGTGACAGAGACCCAGTACTTC	CAISGLAGVTETQYF
TRBV19	NA	NA	TRBJ1-1	12	TGTGCCAGTAGTATAGGGGCACCCGAGGCTTTCTTT	CASSIGAPEAFF
TRBV4-1	NA	NA	TRBJ1-2	15	TGCGCCAGCAGCCAAGGTCAGACCACTTTATATGGCTACACCTTC	CASSQGQTTLYGYTF
TRBV18	TRBD1	many	TRBJ2-6	15	TGTGCCAGCTCAAACGACAGGGCTGGGGCCAACGTCCTGACTTTC	CASSNDRAGANVLTF
TRBV15	NA	few	TRBJ2-1	15	TGTGCCACCAGCAGAGGAGCGGCCTCCTACAATGAGCAGTTCTTC	CATSRGAASYNEQFF
TRBV7-9	NA	many	TRBJ2-3	12	TGTGCCAGCAGCCCCAACGGAGATACGCAGTATTTT	CASSPNGDTQYF
TRBV2	NA	NA	TRBJ1-1	10	TGTGCCAGCAGCGACGGCCGGGCTTTCTTT	CASSDGRAFF
TRBV6-1	NA	few	TRBJ2-1	12	TGTGCCAGCAGTGAACGATCCGGACATCGGCTCTTC	CASSERSGHRLF
TRBV28	NA	many	TRBJ2-2	12	TGTGCCAGCAGTTTGGGGGCCGGGGAGCTGTTTTTT	CASSLGAGELFF
TRBV7-2	TRBD2	many	TRBJ2-1	14	TGCGCCAGCAGCTTTAGCGGGTCCTACAATGAGCAGTTCTTC	CASSFSGSYNEQFF
TRBV5-6	TRBD1	NA	TRBJ2-5	14	TGTGCCAGCAGCGAAACAGGGGGAAAAGAGACCCAGTACTTC	CASSETGGKETQYF